This T cell receptor beta chain emerged from a study of cytomegalovirus exposure and HLA in healthy donors. In the study overall: Some 85 million unique TCRs, all from HLA-typed donors, were included in an early release of the data. Broader study findings: Later, an analysis found that common viral pathogens appeared to be linked with several of the most significant clusters. A prior analysis recorded that most TCR beta V segments were productive about 87% or about 30% of the time.

Amplification used 60 Vbeta primers and 13 Jbeta primers. Repertoires were generated with immunoSEQ multiplex PCR, while TCRdb's copy carries only in-frame clones and drops some. The sample includes approximately 170,000 clones, approximately 81% seen only once; the top ten take approximately 2.4%. The germline V gene has CDR1 SNHLY and CDR2 FYNNEI. The CDR3 covers 12 residues. The V segment lost 9 bases and the J segment 7 bases; nucleotides outside the gene matches: 6. About this clone: The target antigen is unknown.

Sample: PBMCs. The rearrangement links TRBV2 to TRBJ2-1; 7 positions match TRBD1. This clonotype originated in a male donor in good health and CMV-seronegative. CDR3: CARLDRPNEQFF. CDR3 nucleotides: TGTGCCAGGTTGGACAGGCCTAATGAGCAGTTCTTC.